This TCR beta chain was obtained from a study of blood T cell repertoires in COVID-19. On the study more broadly: COVID-19 samples collected from the United States, Italy and Spain covered acute and convalescent phases. The analysed material was cDNA or gDNA that came from T cells, B-cell-depleted T cells, or PBMCs.

Per the original methods: Amplified reference gene primers provided the basis for estimating nucleated cell counts. The method was immunoSEQ multiplex PCR; TCRdb's version includes in-frame clones alone and lacks a portion of them. That table furnishes V, J and clone size, whereas the DNA furnished D and trimming. The sample has under 400,000 clones, about 90% seen once; the top ten hold approximately 7%. This clone came up a few times. This CDR3 is 15 amino acids long. Germline V lookup: CDR1 SNHLY, CDR2 FYNNEI. Trimming removed 2 bases from V and 0 bases from J, with 7 bases in between. The chain couples TRBV2 to TRBJ2-2; tentative D call: TRBD2 (5 bases). The source is a man younger than 30 with active or convalescent COVID-19. The specimen was peripheral blood. CDR3 nucleotide sequence: TGTGCCAGCAGTGAATTCGGGACGAACACCGGGGAGCTGTTTTTT. Amino acid sequence: CASSEFGTNTGELFF.